This paragraph reports one T cell receptor gamma chain. Its matching antigen is unknown. These data belong to a study of intestinal T cells in coeliac disease. Whole-study findings and limits: Reported leave-one-out accuracy of TRD kmer clustering was roughly 90%.

The J segment lost 8 bases and the V segment lost 8 bases, leaving 16 bases of the junction unmatched. The CDR3 has 14 residues. For each case, the template was genomic DNA from ten approximately 5-µm formalin-fixed paraffin-embedded scrolls. The TRG library came from 150 to 200 ng of biopsy DNA amplified with LymphoTrack primers. With CATT, TCRdb re-called clones from the multiplex PCR reads. The sample records several hundred gamma-chain clones, 40% to 55% being singletons. The rearrangement links TRGV10 to TRGJ1 or TRGJ2. TRGV10 is an ORF, and what it does is uncertain. Sequencing was carried out using a duodenal biopsy. This TCR derives from a human donor with celiac disease. CDR3 nucleotide sequence: TGTGCTGCGTGGGACCCGTCGTCTACTAATAAGAAACTCTTT. Its protein is CAAWDPSSTNKKLF.